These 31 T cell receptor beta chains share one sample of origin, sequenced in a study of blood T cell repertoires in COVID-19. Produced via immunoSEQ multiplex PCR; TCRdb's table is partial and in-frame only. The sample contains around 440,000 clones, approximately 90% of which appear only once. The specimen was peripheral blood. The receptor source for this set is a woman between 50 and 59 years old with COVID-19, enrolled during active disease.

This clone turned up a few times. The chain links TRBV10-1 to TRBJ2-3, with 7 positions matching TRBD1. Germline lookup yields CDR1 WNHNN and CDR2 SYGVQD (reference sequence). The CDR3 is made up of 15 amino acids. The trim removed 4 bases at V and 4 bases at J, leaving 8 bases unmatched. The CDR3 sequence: CASSATGQGADTQYF. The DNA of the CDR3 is TGCGCCAGCAGTGCGACAGGGCAAGGGGCAGATACGCAGTATTTT.

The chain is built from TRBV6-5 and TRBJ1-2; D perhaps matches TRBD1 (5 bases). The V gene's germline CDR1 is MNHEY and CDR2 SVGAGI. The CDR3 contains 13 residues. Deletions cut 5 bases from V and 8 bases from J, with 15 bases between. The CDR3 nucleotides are TGTGCCAGCAGTCCGGTGGGGAGGGGCGGCTACACCTTC. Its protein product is CASSPVGRGGYTF.

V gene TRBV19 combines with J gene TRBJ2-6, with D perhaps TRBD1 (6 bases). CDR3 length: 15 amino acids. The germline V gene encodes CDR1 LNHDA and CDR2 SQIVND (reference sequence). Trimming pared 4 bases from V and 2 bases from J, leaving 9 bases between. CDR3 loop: CASSTPGAGANVLTF. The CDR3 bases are TGTGCCAGTAGTACCCCAGGGGCTGGGGCCAACGTCCTGACTTTC.

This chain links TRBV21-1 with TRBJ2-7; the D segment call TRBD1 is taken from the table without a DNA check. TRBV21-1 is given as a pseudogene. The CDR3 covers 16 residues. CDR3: CASSKEVHRGSYEQYF. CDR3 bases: TGTGCCAGCAGCAAAGAAGTACACAGGGGGAGCTACGAGCAGTACTTC.

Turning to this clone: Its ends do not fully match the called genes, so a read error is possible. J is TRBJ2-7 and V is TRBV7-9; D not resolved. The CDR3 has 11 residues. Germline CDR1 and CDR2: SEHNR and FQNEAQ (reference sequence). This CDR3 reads CASSLGWPDSF. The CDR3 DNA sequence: TGTGCCAGCAGCTTAGGGTGGCCTGATTCCTTC.

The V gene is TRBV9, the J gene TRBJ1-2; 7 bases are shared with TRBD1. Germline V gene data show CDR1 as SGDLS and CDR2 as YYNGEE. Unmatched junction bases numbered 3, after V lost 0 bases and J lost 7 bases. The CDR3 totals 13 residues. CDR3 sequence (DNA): TGTGCCAGCAGCGTAGTAACAGGGGCTGGCTACACCTTC. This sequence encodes CASSVVTGAGYTF.

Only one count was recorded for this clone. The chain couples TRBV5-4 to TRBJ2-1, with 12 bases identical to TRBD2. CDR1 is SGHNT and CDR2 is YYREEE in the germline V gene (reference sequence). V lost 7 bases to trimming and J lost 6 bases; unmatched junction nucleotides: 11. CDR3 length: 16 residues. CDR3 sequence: CASAASGGAETNEQFF. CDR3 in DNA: TGTGCCAGCGCAGCTAGCGGGGGGGCCGAGACCAATGAGCAGTTCTTC.

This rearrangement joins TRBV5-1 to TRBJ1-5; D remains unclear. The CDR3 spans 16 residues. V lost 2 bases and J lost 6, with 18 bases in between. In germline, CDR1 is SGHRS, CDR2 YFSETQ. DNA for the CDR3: TGCGCCAGCAGCTTAATCCCGACGGGGAACGGTCAGCCCCAGCATTTT. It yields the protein CASSLIPTGNGQPQHF.

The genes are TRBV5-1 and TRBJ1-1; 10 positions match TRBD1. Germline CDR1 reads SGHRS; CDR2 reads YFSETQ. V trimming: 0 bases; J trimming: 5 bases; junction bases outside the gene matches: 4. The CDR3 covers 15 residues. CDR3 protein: CASSLETGGLTEAFF. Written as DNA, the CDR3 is TGCGCCAGCAGCTTGGAGACAGGGGGCCTGACTGAAGCTTTCTTT.

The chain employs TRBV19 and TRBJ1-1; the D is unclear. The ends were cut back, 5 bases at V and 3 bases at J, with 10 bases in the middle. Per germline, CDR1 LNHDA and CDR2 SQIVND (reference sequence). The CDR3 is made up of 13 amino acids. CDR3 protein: CASSFDSDTEAFF. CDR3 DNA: TGTGCCAGTAGTTTTGACTCGGACACTGAAGCTTTCTTT.

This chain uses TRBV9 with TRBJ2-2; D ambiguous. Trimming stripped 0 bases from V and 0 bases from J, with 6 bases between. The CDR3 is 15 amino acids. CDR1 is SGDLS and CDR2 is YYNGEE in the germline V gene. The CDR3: CASSVALSNTGELFF. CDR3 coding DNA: TGTGCCAGCAGCGTAGCCCTTTCGAACACCGGGGAGCTGTTTTTT.

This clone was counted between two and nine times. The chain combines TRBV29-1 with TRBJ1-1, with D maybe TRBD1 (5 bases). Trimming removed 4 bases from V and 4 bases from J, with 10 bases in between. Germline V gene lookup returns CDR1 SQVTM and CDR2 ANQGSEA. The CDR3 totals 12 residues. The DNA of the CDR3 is TGCAGCGTTGTAGGGGTTCCCACTGAAGCTTTCTTT. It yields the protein CSVVGVPTEAFF. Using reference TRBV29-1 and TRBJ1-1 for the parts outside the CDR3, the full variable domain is SAVISQKPSRDICQRGTSLTIQCQVDSQVTMMFWYRQQPGQSLTLIATANQGSEATYESGFVIDKFPISRPNLTFSTLTVSNMSPEDSSIYLCSVVGVPTEAFFGQGTRLTVV.

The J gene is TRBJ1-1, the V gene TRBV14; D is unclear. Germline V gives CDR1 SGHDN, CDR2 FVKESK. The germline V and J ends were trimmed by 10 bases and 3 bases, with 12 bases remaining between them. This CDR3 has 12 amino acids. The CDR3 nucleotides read TGTGCCACTAGCGGGCTTTACACTGAAGCTTTCTTT. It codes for CATSGLYTEAFF.

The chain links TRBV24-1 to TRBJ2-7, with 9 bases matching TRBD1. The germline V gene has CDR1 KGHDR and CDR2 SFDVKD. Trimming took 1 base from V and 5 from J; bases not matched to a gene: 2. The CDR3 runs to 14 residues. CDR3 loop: CATSDFRDRDEQYF. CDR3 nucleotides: TGTGCCACCAGTGATTTTAGGGACAGGGACGAGCAGTACTTC.

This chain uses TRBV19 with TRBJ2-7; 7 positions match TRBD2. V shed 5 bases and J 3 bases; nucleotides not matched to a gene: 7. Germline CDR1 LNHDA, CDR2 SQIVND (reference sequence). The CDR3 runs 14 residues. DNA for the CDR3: TGTGCCAGTAGTGGACTAGGAGCCCGCTACGAGCAGTACTTC. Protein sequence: CASSGLGARYEQYF.

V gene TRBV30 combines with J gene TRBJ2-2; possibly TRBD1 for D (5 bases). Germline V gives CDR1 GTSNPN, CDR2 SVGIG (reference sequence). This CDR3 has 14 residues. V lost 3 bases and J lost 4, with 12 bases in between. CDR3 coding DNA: TGTGCCTGGAGCTCAGGGCGGAGCACCGGGGAGCTGTTTTTT. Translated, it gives CAWSSGRSTGELFF.

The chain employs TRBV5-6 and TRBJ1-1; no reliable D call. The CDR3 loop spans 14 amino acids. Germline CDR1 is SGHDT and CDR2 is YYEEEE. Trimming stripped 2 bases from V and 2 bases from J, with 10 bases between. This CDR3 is CASSLPGANTEAFF. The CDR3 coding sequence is TGTGCCAGCAGCTTACCGGGAGCAAACACTGAAGCTTTCTTT.

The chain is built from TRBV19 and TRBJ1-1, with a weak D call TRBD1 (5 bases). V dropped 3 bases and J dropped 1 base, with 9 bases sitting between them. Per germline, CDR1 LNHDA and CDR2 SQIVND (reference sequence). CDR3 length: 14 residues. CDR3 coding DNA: TGTGCCAGTAGTATCCGCAGGGAGAACACTGAAGCTTTCTTT. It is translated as CASSIRRENTEAFF.

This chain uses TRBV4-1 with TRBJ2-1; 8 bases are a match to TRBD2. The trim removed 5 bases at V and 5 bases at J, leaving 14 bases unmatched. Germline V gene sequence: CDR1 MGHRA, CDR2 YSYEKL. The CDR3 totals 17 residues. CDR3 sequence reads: CASSTLLRGGRDNEQFF. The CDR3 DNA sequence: TGCGCCAGCAGCACCTTACTTCGGGGGGGCCGAGACAATGAGCAGTTCTTC.

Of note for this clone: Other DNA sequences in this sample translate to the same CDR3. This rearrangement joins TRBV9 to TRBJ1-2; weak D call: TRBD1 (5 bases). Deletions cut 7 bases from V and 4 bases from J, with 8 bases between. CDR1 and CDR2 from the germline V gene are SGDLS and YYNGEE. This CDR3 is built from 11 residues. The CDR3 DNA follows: TGTGCCAGCTGGGGGGTCTATGGCTACACCTTC. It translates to CASWGVYGYTF.

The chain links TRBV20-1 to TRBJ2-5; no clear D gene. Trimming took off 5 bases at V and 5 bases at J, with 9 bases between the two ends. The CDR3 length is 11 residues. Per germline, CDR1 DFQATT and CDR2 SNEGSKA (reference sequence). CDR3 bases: TGCAGTGCTCCGGAGTGGGAGACCCAGTACTTC. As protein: CSAPEWETQYF.

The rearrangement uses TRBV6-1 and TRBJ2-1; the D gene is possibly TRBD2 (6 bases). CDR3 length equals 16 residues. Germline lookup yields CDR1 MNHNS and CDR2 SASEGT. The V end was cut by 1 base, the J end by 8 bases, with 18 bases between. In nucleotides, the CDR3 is TGTGCCAGCAGTGAAGTTCTAGCGACAAAGCAGGATGAGCAGTTCTTC. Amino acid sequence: CASSEVLATKQDEQFF.

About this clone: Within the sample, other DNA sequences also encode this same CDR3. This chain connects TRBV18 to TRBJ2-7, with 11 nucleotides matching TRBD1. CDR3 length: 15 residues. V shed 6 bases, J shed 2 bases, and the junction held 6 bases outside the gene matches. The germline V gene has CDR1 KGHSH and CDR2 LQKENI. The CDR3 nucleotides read TGTGCCAGCTCGCCGGGACAGGGGGGAACCTACGAGCAGTACTTC. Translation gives CASSPGQGGTYEQYF.

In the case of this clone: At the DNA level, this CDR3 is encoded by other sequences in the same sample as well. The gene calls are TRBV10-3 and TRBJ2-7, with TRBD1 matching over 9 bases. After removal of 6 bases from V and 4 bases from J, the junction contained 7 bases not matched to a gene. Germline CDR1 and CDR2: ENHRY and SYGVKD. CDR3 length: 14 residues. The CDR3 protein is CAISPGQGIYEQYF. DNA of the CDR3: TGTGCCATCAGCCCGGGACAGGGTATTTACGAGCAGTACTTC.

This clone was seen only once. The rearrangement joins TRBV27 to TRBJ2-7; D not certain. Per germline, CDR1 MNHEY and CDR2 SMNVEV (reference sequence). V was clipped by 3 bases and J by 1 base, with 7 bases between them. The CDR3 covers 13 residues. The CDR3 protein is CASSFGRSYEQYF. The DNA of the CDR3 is TGTGCCAGCAGTTTTGGCAGATCCTACGAGCAGTACTTC.

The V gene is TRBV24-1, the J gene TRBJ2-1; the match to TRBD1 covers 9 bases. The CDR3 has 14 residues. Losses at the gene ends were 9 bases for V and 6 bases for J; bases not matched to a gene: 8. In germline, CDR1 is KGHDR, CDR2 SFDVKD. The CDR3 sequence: CATHGGTGFNEQFF. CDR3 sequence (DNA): TGTGCCACCCATGGCGGGACAGGGTTCAATGAGCAGTTCTTC.

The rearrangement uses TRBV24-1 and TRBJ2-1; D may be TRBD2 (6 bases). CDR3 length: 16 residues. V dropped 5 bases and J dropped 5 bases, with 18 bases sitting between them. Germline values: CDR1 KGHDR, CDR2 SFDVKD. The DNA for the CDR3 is TGTGCCACCAGTGGCTTCTTGGCGGGGTCTGACAATGAGCAGTTCTTC. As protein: CATSGFLAGSDNEQFF.

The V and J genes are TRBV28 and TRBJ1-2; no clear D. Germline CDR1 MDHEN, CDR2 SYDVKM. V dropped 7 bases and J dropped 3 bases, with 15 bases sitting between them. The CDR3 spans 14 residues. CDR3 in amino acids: CASTLTRADYGYTF. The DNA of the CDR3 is TGTGCCAGCACACTTACGAGGGCGGACTATGGCTACACCTTC.

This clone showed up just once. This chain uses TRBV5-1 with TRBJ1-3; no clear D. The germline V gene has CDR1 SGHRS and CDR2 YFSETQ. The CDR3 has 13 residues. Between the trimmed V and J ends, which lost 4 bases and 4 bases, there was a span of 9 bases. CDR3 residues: CASSPGPGNTIYF. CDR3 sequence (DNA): TGCGCCAGCAGCCCGGGTCCGGGAAACACCATATATTTT.

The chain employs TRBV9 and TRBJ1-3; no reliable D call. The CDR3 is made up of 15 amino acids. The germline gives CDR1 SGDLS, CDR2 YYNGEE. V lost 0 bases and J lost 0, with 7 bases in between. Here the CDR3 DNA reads TGTGCCAGCAGCGTAGGGGCAGCCTCTGGAAACACCATATATTTT. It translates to CASSVGAASGNTIYF.

As DNA, the CDR3 is TGTGCCAGCAGCGCCAGCGACAACAGGGGCTACACCTTC. Translation gives CASSASDNRGYTF. The rearrangement uses TRBV9 and TRBJ1-2, with D possibly being TRBD1 (5 bases). This CDR3 comprises 13 residues. The ends were cut back, 3 bases at V and 8 bases at J, with 14 bases in the middle. Germline-derived CDR1 and CDR2 are SGDLS and YYNGEE.